The 9 T cell receptor beta chains given below trace back to one sample, sequenced in a study of Ad26.COV2.S vaccination and SARS-CoV-2 variants. Treatment described: some 20 received Ad26.COV2.S at low or high dose, single or two shots; roughly 5 received placebo; per-sample allocation not given. After the first vaccine or placebo injection, samples were drawn on day 63. Libraries were prepared by immunoSEQ multiplex PCR; TCRdb keeps only in-frame clonotypes and omits some of them. The sample has 300,000 to 400,000 clones; around 89% are singletons. The material sequenced was peripheral blood, taken in a trial of Ad26.COV2.S vaccine versus placebo. Every receptor here comes from a person between 18 and 65 years old who received the Ad26.COV2.S COVID-19 vaccine or a placebo.

The rearrangement links TRBV5-4 to TRBJ2-2; 8 bases align to TRBD1. Per germline, CDR1 SGHNT and CDR2 YYREEE (reference sequence). The CDR3 totals 14 residues. With V trimmed by 4 bases and J by 9 bases, 8 bases remained unmatched. CDR3 DNA: TGTGCCAGCAGCCGCGACAGGGGCGACCGGGAGCTGTTTTTT. It codes for CASSRDRGDRELFF.

This rearrangement joins TRBV14 to TRBJ1-2, with TRBD1 as a possible D gene (5 bases). Germline values: CDR1 SGHDN, CDR2 FVKESK. The CDR3 extends over 14 amino acids. Trimming stripped 4 bases from V and 5 bases from J, with 14 bases between. Here the CDR3 reads CASSLMDTKYGYTF. The CDR3 nucleotides are TGTGCCAGCAGCCTTATGGACACGAAGTATGGCTACACCTTC.

The chain has TRBV12-2 and TRBJ1-1. TRBV12-2 is described as a pseudogene. CDR3 length: 16 residues. The CDR3 DNA sequence: TGTGCAAGTCGCTTAGCGGGCTGGGGGGCGAACACTGAAGCTTTCTTT. Its translation: CASRLAGWGANTEAFF.

The genes are TRBV6-2 or TRBV6-3 and TRBJ1-1; D is unresolved. Looked up from germline, CDR1 is MNHEY and CDR2 is SVGEGT. The CDR3 covers 12 residues. V was pared by 5 bases and J by 5 bases, with 9 bases between. CDR3 nucleotide sequence: TGTGCCAGCAGTGATCTGGGTACTGAAGCTTTCTTT. Translating gives CASSDLGTEAFF.

The rearrangement joins TRBV5-1 to TRBJ1-2; 8 bases match TRBD1. Per germline, CDR1 SGHRS and CDR2 YFSETQ. V gave up 3 bases and J gave up 4 bases; unmatched junction bases: 5. This CDR3 has 14 residues. The CDR3 reads CASSSGQAVYGYTF. In nucleotides, the CDR3 is TGCGCCAGCAGCTCGGGACAGGCTGTCTATGGCTACACCTTC.

The chain combines TRBV27 with TRBJ1-6; D unresolved. The germline V gene has CDR1 MNHEY and CDR2 SMNVEV (reference sequence). V lost 0 bases, J lost 6 bases, and 12 bases lay in between. CDR3 length: 16 residues. The CDR3 is CASSLSTPISNSPLHF. In DNA, the CDR3 is TGTGCCAGCAGTTTATCCACCCCAATCAGTAATTCACCCCTCCACTTT.

The V and J genes are TRBV11-3 and TRBJ1-1; 11 bases align to TRBD1. Germline V gives CDR1 SGHNT, CDR2 YENEEA. The V and J ends lost 5 bases and 6 bases, in that order; junction bases with no gene match: 5. CDR3 length: 14 residues. The CDR3 loop reads CASSTGQGASEAFF. The CDR3 region has the DNA TGTGCCAGCAGCACTGGACAGGGGGCTTCTGAAGCTTTCTTT. Based on the CDR3 plus reference TRBV11-3 and TRBJ1-1, the full variable domain is EAGVVQSPRYKIIEKKQPVAFWCNPISGHNTLYWYLQNLGQGPELLIRYENEEAVDDSQLPKDRFSAERLKGVDSTLKIQPAELGDSAVYLCASSTGQGASEAFFGQGTRLTVV.

On this clone itself: In the same sample, other DNA sequences code for this CDR3. The V call is TRBV18, the J call TRBJ2-5, with a tentative D call TRBD2 (6 bases). The V gene's germline CDR1 is KGHSH and CDR2 LQKENI. Trimming shortened V by 2 bases and J by 2 bases, and 6 bases separated the two germline ends. The CDR3 consists of 13 residues. In DNA, the CDR3 is TGTGCCAGCTCACCAGGGACTCAAGAGACCCAGTACTTC. Encoded protein: CASSPGTQETQYF.

The chain combines TRBV27 with TRBJ1-5; D ambiguous. The CDR3 length is 13 residues. The V end was cut by 2 bases, the J end by 4 bases, with 6 bases between. The germline V gene encodes CDR1 MNHEY and CDR2 SMNVEV (reference sequence). The CDR3 loop reads CASSLGRNQPQHF. As DNA, the CDR3 is TGTGCCAGCAGTTTAGGGCGGAATCAGCCCCAGCATTTT.